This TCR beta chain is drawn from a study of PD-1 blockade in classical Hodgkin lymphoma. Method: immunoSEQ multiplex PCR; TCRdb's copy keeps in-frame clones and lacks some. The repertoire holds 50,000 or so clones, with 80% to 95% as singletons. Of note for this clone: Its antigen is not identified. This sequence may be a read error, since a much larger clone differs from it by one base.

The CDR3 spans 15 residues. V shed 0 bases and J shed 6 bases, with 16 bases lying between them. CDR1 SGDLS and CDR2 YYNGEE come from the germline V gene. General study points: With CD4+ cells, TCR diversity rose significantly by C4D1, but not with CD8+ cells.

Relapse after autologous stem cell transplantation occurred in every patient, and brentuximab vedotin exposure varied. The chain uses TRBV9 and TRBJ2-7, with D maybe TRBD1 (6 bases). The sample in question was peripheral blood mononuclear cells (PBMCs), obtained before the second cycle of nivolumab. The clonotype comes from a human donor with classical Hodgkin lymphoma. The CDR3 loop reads CASSVEVGATGEQYF. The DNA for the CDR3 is TGTGCCAGCAGCGTAGAGGTGGGGGCCACCGGCGAGCAGTACTTC. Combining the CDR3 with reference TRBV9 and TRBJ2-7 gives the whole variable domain DSGVTQTPKHLITATGQRVTLRCSPRSGDLSVYWYQQSLDQGLQFLIQYYNGEERAKGNILERFSAQQFPDLHSELNLSSLELGDSALYFCASSVEVGATGEQYFGPGTRLTVT.